The T cell receptor beta chain described here comes from a study of T cells in Graves' hyperthyroidism and ophthalmopathy. The CDR3 extends over 14 amino acids. Trimming removed 5 bases at V and 4 bases at J, with 17 bases between. Germline V gives CDR1 DFQATT, CDR2 SNEGSKA (reference sequence). Regions amplified from RNA transcripts were the TCR beta CDR3 regions. Carried out on the TCR CDR3, a first-round RT-PCR used the HTBI primer set. MiXCR, run by TCRdb on the multiplex PCR reads, gives a single entry per CDR3 protein. In the table there are a few hundred thousand distinct CDR3 sequences, roughly 45% of which are singletons. As regards this clonotype: Just one base apart from a much larger clone, this may be a read error.

This TCR came from an adult woman with Graves' disease, either hyperthyroidism or ophthalmopathy (not recorded which). Specimen: peripheral blood or thyroid tissue (not recorded which). The chain joins TRBV20-1 to TRBJ1-1, with D perhaps matching TRBD1 (6 bases). CDR3 coding DNA: TGCAGTGCTCCAGAACAGGGAATGAGCACTGAAGCTTTCTTT. Translation: CSAPEQGMSTEAFF.